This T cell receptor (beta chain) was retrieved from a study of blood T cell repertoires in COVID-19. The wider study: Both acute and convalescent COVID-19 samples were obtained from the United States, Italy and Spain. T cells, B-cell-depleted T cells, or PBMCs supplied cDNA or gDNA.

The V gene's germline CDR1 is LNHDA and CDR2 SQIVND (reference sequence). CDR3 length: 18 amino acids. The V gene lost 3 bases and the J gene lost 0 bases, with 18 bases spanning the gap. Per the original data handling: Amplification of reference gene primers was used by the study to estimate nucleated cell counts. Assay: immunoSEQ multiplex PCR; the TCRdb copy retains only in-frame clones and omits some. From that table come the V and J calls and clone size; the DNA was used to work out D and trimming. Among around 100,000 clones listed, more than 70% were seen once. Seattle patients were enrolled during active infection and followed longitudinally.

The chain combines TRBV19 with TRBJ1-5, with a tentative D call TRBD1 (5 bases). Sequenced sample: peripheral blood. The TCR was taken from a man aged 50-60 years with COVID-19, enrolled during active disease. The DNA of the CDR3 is TGTGCCAGTAGTATTGGACATTCCGTGCTCTATAGCAATCAGCCCCAGCATTTT. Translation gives CASSIGHSVLYSNQPQHF.